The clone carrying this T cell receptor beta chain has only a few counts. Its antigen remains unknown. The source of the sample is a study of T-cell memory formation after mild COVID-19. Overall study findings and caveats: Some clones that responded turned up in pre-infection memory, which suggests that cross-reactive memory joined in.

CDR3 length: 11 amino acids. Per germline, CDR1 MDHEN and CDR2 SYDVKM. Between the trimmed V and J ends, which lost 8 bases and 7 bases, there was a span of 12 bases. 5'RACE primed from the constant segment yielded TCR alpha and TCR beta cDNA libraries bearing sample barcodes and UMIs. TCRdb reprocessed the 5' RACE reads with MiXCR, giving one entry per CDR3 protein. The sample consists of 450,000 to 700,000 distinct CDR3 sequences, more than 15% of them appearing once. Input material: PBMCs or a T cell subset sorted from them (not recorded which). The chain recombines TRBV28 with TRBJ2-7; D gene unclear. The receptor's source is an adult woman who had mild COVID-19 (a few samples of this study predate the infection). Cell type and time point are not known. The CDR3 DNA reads TGTGCCAGCTTCACGGGTCTGGAGCAGTACTTC. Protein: CASFTGLEQYF.